This entry lists 5 T cell receptor beta chains sequenced from one sample in a study of cytomegalovirus exposure and HLA in healthy donors. Here immunoSEQ multiplex PCR was the method, and the copy in TCRdb shows in-frame clones only, minus some. The data show around 250,000 clones, about 92% seen once. The sample consisted of PBMCs. All receptors come from a woman in her twenties or thirties in good health and CMV-seronegative.

This clone was picked up one time. The rearrangement links TRBV27 to TRBJ2-1, with 9 bases aligning to TRBD2. Trimming removed 3 bases from V and 0 bases from J; junction bases left unmatched: 6. The germline gives CDR1 MNHEY, CDR2 SMNVEV (reference sequence). The CDR3 sequence is 17 residues long. CDR3 region: CASSFSSGKSSYNEQFF. As DNA, the CDR3 is TGTGCCAGCAGTTTCTCTAGCGGGAAGAGCTCCTACAATGAGCAGTTCTTC.

The rearrangement uses TRBV27 and TRBJ2-7; perhaps TRBD1 as D (6 bases). Deletions cut 2 bases from V and 3 bases from J, with 11 bases between. Germline CDR1 reads MNHEY; CDR2 reads SMNVEV (reference sequence). There are 14 residues in the CDR3. CDR3 nucleotide sequence: TGTGCCAGCAGTTTAGGGGGCGCGGGCTACGAGCAGTACTTC. This encodes CASSLGGAGYEQYF.

The chain employs TRBV14 and TRBJ2-2; D unresolved. V was trimmed by 2 bases and J by 2 bases, leaving 15 bases between them. The CDR3 is made up of 17 amino acids. Germline assignment: CDR1 SGHDN and CDR2 FVKESK. DNA of the CDR3: TGTGCCAGCAGCCAATTTGCCCGGACGGTCAACACCGGGGAGCTGTTTTTT. Its protein product is CASSQFARTVNTGELFF.

The chain uses TRBV5-1 and TRBJ1-1; D unresolved. Trimming cost V 0 bases and J 8 bases, with 8 bases left between them. The CDR3 totals 12 residues. From germline, CDR1 is SGHRS and CDR2 YFSETQ. The CDR3 nucleotides are TGCGCCAGCAGCTTGGTCCTGGGGGAAGCTTTCTTT. Its protein product is CASSLVLGEAFF.

This chain connects TRBV7-9 to TRBJ2-1; 9 nucleotides agree with TRBD1. This CDR3 region has 16 residues. The junction had 10 bases not matched to a gene; V was cut back by 6 bases and J by 4 bases. Germline assignment: CDR1 SEHNR and CDR2 FQNEAQ (reference sequence). The CDR3: CASSWMGQGLYNEQFF. For the CDR3, the DNA is TGTGCCAGCAGTTGGATGGGACAGGGACTTTACAATGAGCAGTTCTTC.